Included here is one T cell receptor beta chain sequence, with context. Its antigen is unidentified. The identical CDR3 is also encoded by other nucleotide sequences in the sample. Genomic DNA of every subset was divided equally among multiple immunoSEQ plates. The repertoire was sequenced with immunoSEQ multiplex PCR; TCRdb's copy has only in-frame clones and lacks some. The table lists about a million clones, roughly 77% of them singletons. The record originates from a study of shared clonotypes between healthy human individuals. CDR1 is KGHSH and CDR2 is LQKENI in the germline V gene. This CDR3 is built from 14 residues. Trimming removed 1 base at V and 2 bases at J, with 8 bases between. Study-level results: About 5% was the fraction of naive CD4 clonotypes found shared across a handful of donors.

Participating donors were healthy, HIV-negative adults free of recent acute infections or vaccinations. This chain joins TRBV18 and TRBJ2-5; D unclear. The clonotype originates from a young man in good health. Some clones in this sample may be carry-over from other donors' samples. Sequenced sample: memory CD4+ T cells from PBMCs. Subset of the sample: CD45RA-negative fraction. In DNA form, the CDR3 reads TGTGCCAGCTCACCACGGCTCAGTCAAGAGACCCAGTACTTC. Translated: CASSPRLSQETQYF.